The following is a TCR beta chain sequence with its context. Germline values: CDR1 MNHNS, CDR2 SASEGT. V was pared by 5 bases and J by 2 bases, with 10 bases between. This CDR3 spans 13 amino acids. These data are taken from a study of shared clonotypes between healthy human individuals. Study-level background: Aged between 18 and 49, the donors were a couple of women and three men.

The naive CD8 fraction comprised CD45RO-negative cells positively selected for CCR7 and excluded terminally differentiated effector memory CD45RA+ cells. Replicate PCRs run on sorted subsets employed roughly 180 ng DNA, tens of thousands of T cell genomes. The repertoire was sequenced with immunoSEQ multiplex PCR; TCRdb's copy has only in-frame clones and lacks some. The sample yields about 2.1 million clones, 85% to 95% seen once. The source of this sequence is a man younger than 30 in good health. Some clones in this sample may be carry-over from other donors' samples. Sequenced: naive CD8+ T cells from PBMCs. The chain links TRBV6-1 to TRBJ2-7; D remains ambiguous. As DNA, the CDR3 is TGTGCCAGCAGTATGACACTACCCTACGAGCAGTACTTC. This encodes CASSMTLPYEQYF.